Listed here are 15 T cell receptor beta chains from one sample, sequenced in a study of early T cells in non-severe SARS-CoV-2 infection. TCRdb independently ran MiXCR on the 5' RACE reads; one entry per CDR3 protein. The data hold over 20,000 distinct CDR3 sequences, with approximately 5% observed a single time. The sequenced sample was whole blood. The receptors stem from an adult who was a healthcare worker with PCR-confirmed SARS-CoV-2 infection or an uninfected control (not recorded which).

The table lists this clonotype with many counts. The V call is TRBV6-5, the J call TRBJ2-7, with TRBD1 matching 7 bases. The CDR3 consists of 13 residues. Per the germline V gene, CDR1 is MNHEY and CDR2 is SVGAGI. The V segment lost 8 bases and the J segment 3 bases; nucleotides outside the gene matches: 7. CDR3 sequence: CASQTPGGYEQYF. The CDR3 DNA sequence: TGTGCCAGCCAGACCCCAGGGGGCTACGAGCAGTACTTC.

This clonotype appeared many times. CDR3 loop: CATSSPSGGTQYF. The CDR3 DNA reads as TGTGCCACCAGCAGCCCTAGCGGGGGGACCCAGTACTTC. The rearrangement uses TRBV15 and TRBJ2-5, with 10 bases matching TRBD2. Germline trimming cut 3 bases from V and 7 bases from J; bases unmatched to any gene: 2. This CDR3 spans 13 amino acids. Germline CDR1 LNHNV, CDR2 YYDKDF (reference sequence).

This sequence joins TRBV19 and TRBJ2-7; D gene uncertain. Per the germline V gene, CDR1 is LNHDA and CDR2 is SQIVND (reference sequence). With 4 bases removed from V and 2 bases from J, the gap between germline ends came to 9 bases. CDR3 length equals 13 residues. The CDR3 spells CASSSVGTYEQYF. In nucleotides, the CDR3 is TGTGCCAGTAGTAGTGTGGGTACCTACGAGCAGTACTTC.

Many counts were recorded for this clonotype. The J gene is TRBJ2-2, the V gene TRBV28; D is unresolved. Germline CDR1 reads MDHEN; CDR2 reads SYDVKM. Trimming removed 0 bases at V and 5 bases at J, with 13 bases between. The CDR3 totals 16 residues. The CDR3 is CASSLWGSPKTGELFF. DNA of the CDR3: TGTGCCAGCAGTTTATGGGGGTCCCCAAAGACCGGGGAGCTGTTTTTT.

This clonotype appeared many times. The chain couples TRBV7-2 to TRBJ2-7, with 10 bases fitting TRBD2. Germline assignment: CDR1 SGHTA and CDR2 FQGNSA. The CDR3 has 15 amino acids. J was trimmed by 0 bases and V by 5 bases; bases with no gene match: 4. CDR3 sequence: CASSAGLAVSYEQYF. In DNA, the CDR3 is TGTGCCAGCAGCGCCGGACTAGCGGTCTCCTACGAGCAGTACTTC.

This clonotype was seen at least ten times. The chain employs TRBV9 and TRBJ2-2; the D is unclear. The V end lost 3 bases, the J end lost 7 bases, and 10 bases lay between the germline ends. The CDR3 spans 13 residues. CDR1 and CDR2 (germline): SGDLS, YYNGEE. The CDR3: CASSADLRGELFF. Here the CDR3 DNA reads TGTGCCAGCAGCGCCGACCTCCGCGGGGAGCTGTTTTTT.

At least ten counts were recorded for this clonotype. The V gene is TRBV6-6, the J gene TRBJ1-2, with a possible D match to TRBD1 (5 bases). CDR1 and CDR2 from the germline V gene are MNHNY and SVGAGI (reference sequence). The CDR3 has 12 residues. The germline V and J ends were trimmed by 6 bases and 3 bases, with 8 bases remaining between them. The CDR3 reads CASSPTDYGYTF. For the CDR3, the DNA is TGTGCCAGCAGCCCGACAGACTATGGCTACACCTTC.

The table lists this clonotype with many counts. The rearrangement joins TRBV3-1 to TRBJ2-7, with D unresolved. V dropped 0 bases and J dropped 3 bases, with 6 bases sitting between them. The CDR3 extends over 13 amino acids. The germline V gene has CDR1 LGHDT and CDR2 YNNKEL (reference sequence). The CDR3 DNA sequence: TGTGCCAGCAGCCAAGACACGAACTACGAGCAGTACTTC. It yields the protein CASSQDTNYEQYF.

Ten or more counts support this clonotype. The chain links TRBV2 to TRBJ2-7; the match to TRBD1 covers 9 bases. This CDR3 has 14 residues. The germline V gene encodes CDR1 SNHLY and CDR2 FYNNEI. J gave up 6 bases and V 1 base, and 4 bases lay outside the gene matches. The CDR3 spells CASSEDRGHGEQYF. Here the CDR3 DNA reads TGTGCCAGCAGTGAAGACAGGGGGCATGGCGAGCAGTACTTC. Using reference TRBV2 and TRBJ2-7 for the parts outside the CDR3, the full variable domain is EPEVTQTPSHQVTQMGQEVILRCVPISNHLYFYWYRQILGQKVEFLVSFYNNEISEKSEIFDDQFSVERPDGSNFTLKIRSTKLEDSAMYFCASSEDRGHGEQYFGPGTRLTVT.

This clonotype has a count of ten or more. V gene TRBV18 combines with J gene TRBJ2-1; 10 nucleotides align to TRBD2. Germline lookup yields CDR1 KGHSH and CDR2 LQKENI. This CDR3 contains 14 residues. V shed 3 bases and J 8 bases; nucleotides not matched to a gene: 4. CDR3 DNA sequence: TGTGCCAGCTCACCGTTACTAGCGGGGTATGAGCAGTTCTTC. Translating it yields CASSPLLAGYEQFF.

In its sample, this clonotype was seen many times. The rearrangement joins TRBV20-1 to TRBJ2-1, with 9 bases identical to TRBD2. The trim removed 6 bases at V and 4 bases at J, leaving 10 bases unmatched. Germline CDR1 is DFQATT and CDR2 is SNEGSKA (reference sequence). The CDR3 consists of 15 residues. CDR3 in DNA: TGCAGTGCCAAATCGGGACTAGCTGTGTACAATGAGCAGTTCTTC. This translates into CSAKSGLAVYNEQFF.

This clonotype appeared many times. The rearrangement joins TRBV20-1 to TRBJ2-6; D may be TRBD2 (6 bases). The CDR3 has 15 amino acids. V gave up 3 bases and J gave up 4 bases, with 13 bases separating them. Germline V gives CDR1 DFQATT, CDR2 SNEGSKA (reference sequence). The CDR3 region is CSARGLPRGANVLTF. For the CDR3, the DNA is TGCAGTGCTAGGGGACTCCCCAGGGGGGCCAACGTCCTGACTTTC.

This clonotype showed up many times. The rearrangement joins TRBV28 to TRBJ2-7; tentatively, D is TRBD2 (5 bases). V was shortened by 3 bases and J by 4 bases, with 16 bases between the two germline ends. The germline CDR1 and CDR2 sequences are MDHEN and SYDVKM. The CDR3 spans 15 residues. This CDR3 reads CASSLVGGLGYEQYF. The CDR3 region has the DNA TGTGCCAGCAGTTTGGTAGGAGGATTGGGGTACGAGCAGTACTTC.

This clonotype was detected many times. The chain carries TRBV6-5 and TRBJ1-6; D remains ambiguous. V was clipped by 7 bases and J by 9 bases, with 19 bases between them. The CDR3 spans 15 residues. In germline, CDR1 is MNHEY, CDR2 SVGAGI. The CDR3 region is CASNVLGSVLSPLHF. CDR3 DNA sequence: TGTGCCAGCAACGTCCTCGGCAGTGTTCTTTCACCCCTCCACTTT.

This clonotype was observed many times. In nucleotides, the CDR3 is TGTGCCAGCAGCCAAGTAGGTCCGAGAGAGACCCAGTACTTC. Its protein is CASSQVGPRETQYF. J is TRBJ2-5 and V is TRBV4-2, with unresolved D. Germline loops: CDR1 LGHNA, CDR2 YNFKEQ. V was cut by 1 base and J by 4 bases, with 10 bases left in between. The CDR3 runs to 14 residues.